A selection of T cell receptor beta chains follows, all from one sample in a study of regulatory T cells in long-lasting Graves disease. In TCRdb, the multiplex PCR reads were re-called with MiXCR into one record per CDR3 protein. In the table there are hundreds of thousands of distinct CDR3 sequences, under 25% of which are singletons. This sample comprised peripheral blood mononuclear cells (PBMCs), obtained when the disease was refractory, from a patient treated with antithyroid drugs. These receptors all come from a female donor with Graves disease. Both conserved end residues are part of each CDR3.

CASSQEPLNYGYTF,TRBV4-2,14
CAISGSGTGNEKLFF,TRBV10-3,15
CASSSWRGPYEQYF,TRBV7-2,14
CSSGGDTEAFF,TRBV29-1,11
CASSLGLAVMDTQYF,TRBV11-3,15
CASSLGAGVSYEQYF,TRBV11-3,15
CASSATYQETQYF,TRBV2,13
CASSLSELSRDSLNTEAFF,TRBV27,19
CASSEPSLYQGPQHF,TRBV6-1,15
CSARTTRGYNEKLFF,TRBV20-1,15
CASSQDKRDPYEQYF,TRBV6-2/TRBV6-3,15
CASSLQGGAQETQYF,TRBV7-3,15
CSARDADRGGTEAFF,TRBV20-1,15
CASSSTWTEAFF,TRBV19,12
CASSVDRGSSYEQYF,TRBV27,15
CSVGGASNQPQHF,TRBV29-1,13
CSAARRRLGDNQPQHF,TRBV20-1,16
CASSSQWWKSDYGYTF,TRBV28,16
CASSPLAGRSYNEQFF,TRBV28,16
CASSLIYQETQYF,TRBV7-2,13
CATSRRNTGGMAGKTQYF,TRBV15,18
CASLQGGRGQPQHF,TRBV12-3/TRBV12-4,14
CASSLETSALAGELFF,TRBV11-1,16
CASDRTLAATQYF,TRBV30,13
CSARGGSNPNEQFF,TRBV20-1,14
CASSVGWGGMTEAFF,TRBV9,15
CASSSRDRGNYEQYF,TRBV28,15
CASSLSHPAYEQYF,TRBV12-3/TRBV12-4,14
CASSLQGANYEQYF,TRBV7-8,14
CASSRLTGGGSYEQYF,TRBV3-1,16
CASTPWAGMNTEAFF,TRBV28,15
CASSQEGEAFF,TRBV7-9,11
CASTPTGESNQPQHF,TRBV28,15
CASSIHPEGQPQHF,TRBV19,14
CASSTIRVLAYGYTF,TRBV6-1,15
CASSFGVGENTEAFF,TRBV27,15
CASSLTGGLKTQYF,TRBV6-1,14
CSVEDLTVNTEAFF,TRBV29-1,14
CASRWDREDTEAFF,TRBV28,14
CASSLAGGANQPQHF,TRBV5-1,15
CASSSTGTGGPNNEQFF,TRBV6-9,17
CASRPPPSRYTEAFF,TRBV13,15
CATSDLRTGRDEQFF,TRBV24-1,15
CASSQEGTGTDSPLHF,TRBV3-1,16
CSVEGQGGTDYEQYF,TRBV29-1,15
CASSFGETQYF,TRBV12-3/TRBV12-4,11
CASSYSLQGWNEQYF,TRBV6-5,15
CATSRDGGANEKLFF,TRBV15,15